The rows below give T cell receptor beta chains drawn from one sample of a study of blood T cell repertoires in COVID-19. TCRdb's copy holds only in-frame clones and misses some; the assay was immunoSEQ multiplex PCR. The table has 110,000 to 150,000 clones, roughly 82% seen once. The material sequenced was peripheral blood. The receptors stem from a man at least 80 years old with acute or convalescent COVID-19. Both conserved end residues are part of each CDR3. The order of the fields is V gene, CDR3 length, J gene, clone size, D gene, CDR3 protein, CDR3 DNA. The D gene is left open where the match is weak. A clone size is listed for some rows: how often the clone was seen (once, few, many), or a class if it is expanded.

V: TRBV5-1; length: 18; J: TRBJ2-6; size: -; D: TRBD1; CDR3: CASSFAGQGLPGANVLTF; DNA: TGCGCCAGCAGCTTTGCGGGACAGGGGCTCCCTGGGGCCAACGTCCTGACTTTC
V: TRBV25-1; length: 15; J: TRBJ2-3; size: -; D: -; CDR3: CASSSGEYGTDTQYF; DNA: TGTGCCAGCAGCTCAGGGGAATACGGCACAGATACGCAGTATTTT
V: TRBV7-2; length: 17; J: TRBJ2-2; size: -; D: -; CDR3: CASSSWGPSSNTGELFF; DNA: TGTGCCAGCAGCTCCTGGGGCCCCTCCTCGAACACCGGGGAGCTGTTTTTT
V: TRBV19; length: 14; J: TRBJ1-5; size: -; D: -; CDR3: CASEGTLSNQPQHF; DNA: TGTGCCAGTGAGGGGACTCTTAGCAATCAGCCCCAGCATTTT
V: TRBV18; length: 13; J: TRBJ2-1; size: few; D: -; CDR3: CASSSTTDNEQFF; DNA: TGTGCCAGCTCATCTACGACAGACAATGAGCAGTTCTTC
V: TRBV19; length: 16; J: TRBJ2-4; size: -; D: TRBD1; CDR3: CASSTPGQGAKNIQYF; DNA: TGTGCCAGTAGTACTCCGGGACAGGGGGCCAAAAACATTCAGTACTTC
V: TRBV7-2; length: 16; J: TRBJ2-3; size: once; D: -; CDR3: CASSLVRLANTDTQYF; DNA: TGTGCCAGCAGCTTAGTCCGCCTAGCGAACACAGATACGCAGTATTTT
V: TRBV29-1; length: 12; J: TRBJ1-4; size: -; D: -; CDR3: CSVLGSNEKLFF; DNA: TGCAGCGTTTTGGGGAGTAATGAAAAACTGTTTTTT
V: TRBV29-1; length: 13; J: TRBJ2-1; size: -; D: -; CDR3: CSAKPGPGNEQFF; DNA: TGCAGCGCCAAACCCGGACCAGGGAATGAGCAGTTCTTC
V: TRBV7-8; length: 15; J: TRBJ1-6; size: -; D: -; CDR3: CASSFDNTYNSPLHF; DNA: TGTGCCAGCAGCTTCGACAATACCTATAATTCACCCCTCCACTTT
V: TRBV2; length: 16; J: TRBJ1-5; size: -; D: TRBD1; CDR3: CASSEEGTGTNQPQHF; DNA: TGTGCCAGCAGTGAAGAAGGGACAGGGACTAATCAGCCCCAGCATTTT
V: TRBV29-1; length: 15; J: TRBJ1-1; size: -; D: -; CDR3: CSVHKPGSMNTEAFF; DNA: TGCAGCGTGCACAAGCCAGGGTCCATGAACACTGAAGCTTTCTTT
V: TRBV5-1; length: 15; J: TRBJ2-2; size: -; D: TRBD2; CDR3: CASSSQSGDTGELFF; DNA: TGCGCCAGCAGCTCGCAGAGCGGGGACACCGGGGAGCTGTTTTTT
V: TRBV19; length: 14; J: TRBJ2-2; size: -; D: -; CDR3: CASSVNRFTGELFF; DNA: TGTGCCAGTAGTGTAAACCGGTTCACCGGGGAGCTGTTTTTT
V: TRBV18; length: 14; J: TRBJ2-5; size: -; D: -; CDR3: CASSPGTHQETQYF; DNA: TGTGCCAGCTCACCCGGGACACATCAAGAGACCCAGTACTTC
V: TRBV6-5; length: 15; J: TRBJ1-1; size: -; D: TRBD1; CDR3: CASSQDRVRNTEAFF; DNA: TGTGCCAGCAGTCAGGACAGGGTAAGGAACACTGAAGCTTTCTTT
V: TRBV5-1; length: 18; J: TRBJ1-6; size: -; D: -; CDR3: CASRRAQGPSSYNSPLHF; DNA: TGCGCCAGCAGACGGGCGCAGGGCCCTAGCTCCTATAATTCACCCCTCCACTTT
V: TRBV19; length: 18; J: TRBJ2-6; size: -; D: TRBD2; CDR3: CASTPREGATSGANVLTF; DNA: TGTGCCAGTACCCCTCGGGAGGGTGCGACCTCTGGGGCCAACGTCCTGACTTTC
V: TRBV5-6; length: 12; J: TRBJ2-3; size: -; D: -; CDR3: CASSLSSDTQYF; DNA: TGTGCCAGCAGCTTGTCGTCAGATACGCAGTATTTT
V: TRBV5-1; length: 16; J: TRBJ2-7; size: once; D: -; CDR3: CASSLGSFSNSYEQYF; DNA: TGCGCCAGCAGCTTGGGCAGTTTTTCCAACTCCTACGAGCAGTACTTC
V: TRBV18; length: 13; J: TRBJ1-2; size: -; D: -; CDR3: CASSQESMNGYTF; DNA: TGTGCCAGCTCCCAGGAATCGATGAATGGCTACACCTTC
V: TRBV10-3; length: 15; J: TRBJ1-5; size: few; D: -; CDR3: CAISESRREDQPQHF; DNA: TGTGCCATCAGTGAGTCGAGAAGGGAGGATCAGCCCCAGCATTTT
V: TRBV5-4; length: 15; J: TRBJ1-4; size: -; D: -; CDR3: CASSQSGMFEEKLFF; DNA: TGTGCCAGCAGCCAATCAGGGATGTTTGAGGAAAAACTGTTTTTT
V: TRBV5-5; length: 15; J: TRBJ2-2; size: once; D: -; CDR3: CASSPPSGRTGELFF; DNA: TGTGCCAGCAGCCCACCGAGCGGGCGGACCGGGGAGCTGTTTTTT
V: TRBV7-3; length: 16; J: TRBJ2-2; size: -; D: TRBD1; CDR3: CASSARDSRSAGELFF; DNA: TGTGCCAGCAGCGCCCGGGACAGTCGGTCCGCCGGGGAGCTGTTTTTT
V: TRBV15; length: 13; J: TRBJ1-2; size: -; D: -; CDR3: CATSRVGAAGYTF; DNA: TGTGCCACCAGCAGAGTGGGAGCGGCGGGCTACACCTTC
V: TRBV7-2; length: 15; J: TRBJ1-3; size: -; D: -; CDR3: CASSLSSGSGNTIYF; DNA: TGTGCCAGCAGCCTGTCCTCCGGGTCTGGAAACACCATATATTTT
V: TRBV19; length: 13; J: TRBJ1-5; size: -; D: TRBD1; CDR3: CASTGTANQPQHF; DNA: TGTGCCAGTACGGGGACAGCTAATCAGCCCCAGCATTTT
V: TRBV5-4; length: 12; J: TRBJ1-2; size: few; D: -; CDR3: CASSLQGGGYTF; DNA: TGTGCCAGCAGCTTGCAGGGAGGGGGCTACACCTTC
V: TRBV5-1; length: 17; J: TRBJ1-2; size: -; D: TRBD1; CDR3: CASSLRTGDPPIDGYTF; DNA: TGCGCCAGCAGCCTCCGGACAGGAGACCCCCCTATTGATGGCTACACCTTC
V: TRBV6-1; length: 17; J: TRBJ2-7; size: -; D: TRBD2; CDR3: CASSEAGGAAGGYEQYF; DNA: TGTGCCAGCAGTGAAGCGGGAGGGGCCGCTGGGGGCTACGAGCAGTACTTC
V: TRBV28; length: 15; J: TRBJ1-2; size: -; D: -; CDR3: CASSLSGLGGYGYTF; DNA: TGTGCCAGCAGTTTGAGTGGTCTAGGTGGCTATGGCTACACCTTC